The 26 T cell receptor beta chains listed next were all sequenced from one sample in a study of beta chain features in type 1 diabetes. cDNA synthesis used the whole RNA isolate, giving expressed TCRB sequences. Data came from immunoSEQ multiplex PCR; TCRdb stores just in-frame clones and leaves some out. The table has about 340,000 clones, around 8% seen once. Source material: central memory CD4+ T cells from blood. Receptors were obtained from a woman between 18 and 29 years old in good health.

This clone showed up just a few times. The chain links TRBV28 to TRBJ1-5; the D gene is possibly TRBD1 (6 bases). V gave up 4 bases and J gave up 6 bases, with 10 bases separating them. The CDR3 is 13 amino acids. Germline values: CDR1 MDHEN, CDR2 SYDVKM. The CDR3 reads CASSWLRGQPQHF. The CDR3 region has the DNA TGTGCCAGCAGTTGGCTCAGGGGTCAGCCCCAGCATTTT.

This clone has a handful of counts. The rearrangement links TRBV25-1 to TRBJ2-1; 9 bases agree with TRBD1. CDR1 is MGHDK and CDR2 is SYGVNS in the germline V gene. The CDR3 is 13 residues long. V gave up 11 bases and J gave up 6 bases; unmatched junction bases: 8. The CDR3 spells CASRDRDGNEQFF. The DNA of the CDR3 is TGTGCCTCCCGGGACAGGGATGGCAATGAGCAGTTCTTC.

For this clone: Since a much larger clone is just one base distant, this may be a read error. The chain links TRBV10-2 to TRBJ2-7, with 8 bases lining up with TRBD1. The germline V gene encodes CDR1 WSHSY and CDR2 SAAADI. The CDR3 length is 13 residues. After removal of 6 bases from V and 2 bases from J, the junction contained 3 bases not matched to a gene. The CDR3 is CASSPDRAYEQYF. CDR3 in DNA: TGCGCCAGCAGCCCGGACAGGGCCTACGAGCAGTACTTC.

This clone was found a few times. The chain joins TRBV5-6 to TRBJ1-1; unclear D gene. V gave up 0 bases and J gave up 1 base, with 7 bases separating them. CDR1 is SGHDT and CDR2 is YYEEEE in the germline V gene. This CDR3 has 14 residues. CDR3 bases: TGTGCCAGCAGCTTGGCGCCGGGGAACACTGAAGCTTTCTTT. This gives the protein CASSLAPGNTEAFF.

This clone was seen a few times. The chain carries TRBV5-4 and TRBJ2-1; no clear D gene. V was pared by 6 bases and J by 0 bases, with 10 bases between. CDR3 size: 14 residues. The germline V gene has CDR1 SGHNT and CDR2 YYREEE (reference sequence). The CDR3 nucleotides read TGTGCCAGCATGGCCGAGAGCTCCTACAATGAGCAGTTCTTC. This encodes CASMAESSYNEQFF.

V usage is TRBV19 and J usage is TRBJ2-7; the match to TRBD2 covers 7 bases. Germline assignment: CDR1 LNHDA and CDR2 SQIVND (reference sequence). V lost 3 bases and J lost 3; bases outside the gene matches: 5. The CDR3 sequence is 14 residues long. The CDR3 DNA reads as TGTGCCAGTAGTATGGGCGGGAGCCGCTACGAGCAGTACTTC. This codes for CASSMGGSRYEQYF.

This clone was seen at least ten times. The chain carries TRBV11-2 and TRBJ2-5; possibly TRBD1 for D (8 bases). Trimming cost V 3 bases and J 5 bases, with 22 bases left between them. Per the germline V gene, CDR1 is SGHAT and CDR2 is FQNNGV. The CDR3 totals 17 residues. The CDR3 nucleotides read TGTGCCAGCAGCTTGGGACGCGGACAGGGAGGGTTCGAGACCCAGTACTTC. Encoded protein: CASSLGRGQGGFETQYF.

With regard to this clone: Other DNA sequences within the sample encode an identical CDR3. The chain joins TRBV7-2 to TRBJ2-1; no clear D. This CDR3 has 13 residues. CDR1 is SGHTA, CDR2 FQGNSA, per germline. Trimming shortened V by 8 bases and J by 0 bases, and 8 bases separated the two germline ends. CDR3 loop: CASRSSSYNEQFF. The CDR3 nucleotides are TGTGCCAGCCGGTCAAGCTCCTACAATGAGCAGTTCTTC.

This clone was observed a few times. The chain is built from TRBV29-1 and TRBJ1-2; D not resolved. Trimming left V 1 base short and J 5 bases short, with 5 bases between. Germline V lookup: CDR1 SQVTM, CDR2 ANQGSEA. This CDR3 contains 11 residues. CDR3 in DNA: TGCAGCGTTGAAGGGGCTTATGGCTACACCTTC. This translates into CSVEGAYGYTF.

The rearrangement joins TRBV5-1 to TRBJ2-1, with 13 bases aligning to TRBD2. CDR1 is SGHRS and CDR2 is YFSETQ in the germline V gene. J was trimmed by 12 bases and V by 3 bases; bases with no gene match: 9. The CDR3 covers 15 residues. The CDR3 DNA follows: TGCGCCAGCAGCTCAACTAGCGGGAGGGCCTCTGGGCAGTTCTTC. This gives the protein CASSSTSGRASGQFF. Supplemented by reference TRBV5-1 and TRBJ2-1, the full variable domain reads KAGVTQTPRYLIKTRGQQVTLSCSPISGHRSVSWYQQTPGQGLQFLFEYFSETQRNKGNFPGRFSGRQFSNSRSEMNVSTLELGDSALYLCASSSTSGRASGQFFGPGTRLTVL.

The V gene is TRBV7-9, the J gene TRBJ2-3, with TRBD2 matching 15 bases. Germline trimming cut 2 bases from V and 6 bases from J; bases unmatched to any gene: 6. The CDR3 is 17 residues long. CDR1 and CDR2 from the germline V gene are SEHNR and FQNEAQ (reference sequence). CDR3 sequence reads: CASSLWTSGRASDTQYF. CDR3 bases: TGTGCCAGCAGCTTATGGACTAGCGGGAGGGCCAGCGATACGCAGTATTTT.

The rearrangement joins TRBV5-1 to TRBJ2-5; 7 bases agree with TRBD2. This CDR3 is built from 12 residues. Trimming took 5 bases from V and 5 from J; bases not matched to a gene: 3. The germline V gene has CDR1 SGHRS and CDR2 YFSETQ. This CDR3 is CASSQGGETQYF. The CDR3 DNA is TGCGCCAGCAGTCAGGGAGGGGAGACCCAGTACTTC.

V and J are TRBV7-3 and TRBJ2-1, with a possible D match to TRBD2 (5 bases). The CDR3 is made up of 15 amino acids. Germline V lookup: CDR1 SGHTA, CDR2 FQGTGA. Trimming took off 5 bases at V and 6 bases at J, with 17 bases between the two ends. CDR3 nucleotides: TGTGCCAGCAGCCTAGACCTGACTACGCCCAATGAGCAGTTCTTC. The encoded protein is CASSLDLTTPNEQFF.

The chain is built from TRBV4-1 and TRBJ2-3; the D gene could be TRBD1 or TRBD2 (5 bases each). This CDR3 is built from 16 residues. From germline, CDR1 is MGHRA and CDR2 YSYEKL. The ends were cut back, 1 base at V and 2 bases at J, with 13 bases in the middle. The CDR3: CASSQGNPGATDTQYF. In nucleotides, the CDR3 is TGCGCCAGCAGCCAAGGGAACCCCGGGGCCACAGATACGCAGTATTTT.

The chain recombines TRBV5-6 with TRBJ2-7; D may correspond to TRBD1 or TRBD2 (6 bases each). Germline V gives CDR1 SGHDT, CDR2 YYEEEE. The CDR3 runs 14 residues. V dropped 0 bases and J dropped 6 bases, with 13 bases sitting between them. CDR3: CASSLGLRGLEQYF. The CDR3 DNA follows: TGTGCCAGCAGCTTGGGCCTTCGGGGGCTCGAGCAGTACTTC.

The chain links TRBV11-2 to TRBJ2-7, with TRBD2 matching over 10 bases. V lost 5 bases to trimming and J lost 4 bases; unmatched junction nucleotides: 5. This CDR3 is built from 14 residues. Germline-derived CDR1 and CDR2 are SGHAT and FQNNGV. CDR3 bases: TGTGCCAGCAGCCAAAGAGCGGGAGGGTACGAGCAGTACTTC. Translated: CASSQRAGGYEQYF.

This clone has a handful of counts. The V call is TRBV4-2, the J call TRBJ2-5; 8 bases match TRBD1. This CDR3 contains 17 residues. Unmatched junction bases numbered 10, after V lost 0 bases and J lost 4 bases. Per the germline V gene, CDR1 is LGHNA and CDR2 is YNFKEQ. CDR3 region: CASSQEASRGRGETQYF. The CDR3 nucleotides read TGTGCCAGCAGCCAAGAAGCCTCCAGGGGGCGCGGAGAGACCCAGTACTTC.

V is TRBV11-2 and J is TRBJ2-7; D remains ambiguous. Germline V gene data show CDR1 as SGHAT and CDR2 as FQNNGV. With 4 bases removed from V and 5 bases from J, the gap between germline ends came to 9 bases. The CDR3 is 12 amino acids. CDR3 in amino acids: CASSWRVHEQYF. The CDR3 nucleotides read TGTGCCAGCAGCTGGAGAGTCCACGAGCAGTACTTC. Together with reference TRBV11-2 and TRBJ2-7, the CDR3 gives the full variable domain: EAGVAQSPRYKIIEKRQSVAFWCNPISGHATLYWYQQILGQGPKLLIQFQNNGVVDDSQLPKDRFSAERLKGVDSTLKIQPAKLEDSAVYLCASSWRVHEQYFGPGTRLTVT.

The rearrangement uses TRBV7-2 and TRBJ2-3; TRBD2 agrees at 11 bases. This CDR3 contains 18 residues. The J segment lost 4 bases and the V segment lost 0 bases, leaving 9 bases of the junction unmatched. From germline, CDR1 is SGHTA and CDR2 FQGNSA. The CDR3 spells CASSLAASGRFFADTQYF. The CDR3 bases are TGTGCCAGCAGCTTAGCGGCTAGCGGGAGGTTCTTCGCAGATACGCAGTATTTT. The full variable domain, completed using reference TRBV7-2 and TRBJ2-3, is GAGVSQSPSNKVTEKGKDVELRCDPISGHTALYWYRQSLGQGLEFLIYFQGNSAPDKSGLPSDRFSAERTGGSVSTLTIQRTQQEDSAVYLCASSLAASGRFFADTQYFGPGTRLTVL.

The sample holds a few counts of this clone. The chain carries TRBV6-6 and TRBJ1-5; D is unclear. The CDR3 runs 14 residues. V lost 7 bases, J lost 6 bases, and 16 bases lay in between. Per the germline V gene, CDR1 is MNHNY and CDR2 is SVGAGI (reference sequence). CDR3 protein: CASIQAGGTQPQHF. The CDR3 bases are TGTGCCAGCATCCAGGCCGGCGGCACTCAGCCCCAGCATTTT.

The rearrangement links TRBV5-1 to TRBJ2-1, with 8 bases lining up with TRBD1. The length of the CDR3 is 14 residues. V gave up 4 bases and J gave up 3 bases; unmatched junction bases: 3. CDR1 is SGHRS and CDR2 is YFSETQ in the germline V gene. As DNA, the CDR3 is TGCGCCAGCAGCCAGGGACAGGTCTACAATGAGCAGTTCTTC. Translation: CASSQGQVYNEQFF.

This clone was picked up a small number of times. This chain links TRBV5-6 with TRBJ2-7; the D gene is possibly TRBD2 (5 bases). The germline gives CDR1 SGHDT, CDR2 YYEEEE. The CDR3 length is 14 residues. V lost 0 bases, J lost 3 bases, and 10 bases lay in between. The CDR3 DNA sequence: TGTGCCAGCAGCTTGGGCAGGAGGTACTACGAGCAGTACTTC. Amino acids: CASSLGRRYYEQYF.

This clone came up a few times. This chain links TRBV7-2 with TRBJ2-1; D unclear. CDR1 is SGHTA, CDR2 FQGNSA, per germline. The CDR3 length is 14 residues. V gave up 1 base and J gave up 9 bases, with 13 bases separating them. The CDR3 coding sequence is TGTGCCAGCAGCTTAGATGCAGCCTTGGTTGAGCAGTTCTTC. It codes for CASSLDAALVEQFF.

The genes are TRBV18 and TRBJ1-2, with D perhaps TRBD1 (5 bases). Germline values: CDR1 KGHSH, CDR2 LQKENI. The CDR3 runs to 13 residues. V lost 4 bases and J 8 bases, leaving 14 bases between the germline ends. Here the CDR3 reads CASSHSSGTGYTF. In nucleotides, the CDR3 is TGTGCCAGCTCACATTCCTCGGGGACCGGCTACACCTTC.

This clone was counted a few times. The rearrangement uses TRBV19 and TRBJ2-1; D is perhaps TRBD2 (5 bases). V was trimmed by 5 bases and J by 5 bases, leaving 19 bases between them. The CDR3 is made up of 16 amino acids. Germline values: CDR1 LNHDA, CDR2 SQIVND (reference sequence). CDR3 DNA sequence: TGTGCCAGTAGTCCTTTCCCCCAGGACGGGGACAATGAGCAGTTCTTC. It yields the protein CASSPFPQDGDNEQFF.

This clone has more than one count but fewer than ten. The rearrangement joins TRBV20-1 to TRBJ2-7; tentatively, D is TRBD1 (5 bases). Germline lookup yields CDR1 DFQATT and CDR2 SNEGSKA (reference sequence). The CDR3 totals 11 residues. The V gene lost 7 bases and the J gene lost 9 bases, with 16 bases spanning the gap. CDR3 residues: CSVQDGRLQYF. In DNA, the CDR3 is TGCAGTGTACAGGACGGCCGACTGCAGTACTTC.